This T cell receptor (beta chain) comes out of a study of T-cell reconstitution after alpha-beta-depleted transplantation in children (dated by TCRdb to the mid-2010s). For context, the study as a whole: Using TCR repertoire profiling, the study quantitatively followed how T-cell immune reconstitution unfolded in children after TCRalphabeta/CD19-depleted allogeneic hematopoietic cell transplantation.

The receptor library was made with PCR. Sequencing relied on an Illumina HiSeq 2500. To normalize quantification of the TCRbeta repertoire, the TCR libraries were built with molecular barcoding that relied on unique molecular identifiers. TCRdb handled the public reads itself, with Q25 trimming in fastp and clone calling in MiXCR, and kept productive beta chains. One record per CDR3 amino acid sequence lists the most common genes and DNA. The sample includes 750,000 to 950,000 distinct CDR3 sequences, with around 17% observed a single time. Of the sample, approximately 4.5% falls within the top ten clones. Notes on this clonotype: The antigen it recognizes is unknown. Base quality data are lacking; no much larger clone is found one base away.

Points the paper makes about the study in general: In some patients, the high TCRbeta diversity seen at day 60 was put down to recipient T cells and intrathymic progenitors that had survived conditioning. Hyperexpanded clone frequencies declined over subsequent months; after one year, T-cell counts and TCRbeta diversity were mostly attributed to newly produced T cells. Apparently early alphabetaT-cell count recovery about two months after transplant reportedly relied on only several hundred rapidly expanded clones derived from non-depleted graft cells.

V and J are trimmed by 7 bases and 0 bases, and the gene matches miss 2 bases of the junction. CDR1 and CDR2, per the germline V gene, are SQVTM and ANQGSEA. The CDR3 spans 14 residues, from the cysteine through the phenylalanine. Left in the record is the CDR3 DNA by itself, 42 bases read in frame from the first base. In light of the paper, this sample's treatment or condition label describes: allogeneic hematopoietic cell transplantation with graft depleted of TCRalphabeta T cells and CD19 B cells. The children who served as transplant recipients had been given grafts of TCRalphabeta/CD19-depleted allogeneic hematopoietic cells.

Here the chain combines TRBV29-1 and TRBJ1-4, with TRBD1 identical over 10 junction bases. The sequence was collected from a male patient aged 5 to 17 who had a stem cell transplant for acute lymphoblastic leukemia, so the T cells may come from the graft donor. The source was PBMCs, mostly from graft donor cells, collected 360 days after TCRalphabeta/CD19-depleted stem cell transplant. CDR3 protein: CSGGQGATNEKLFF. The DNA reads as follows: TGCAGCGGCGGACAGGGGGCAACTAATGAAAAACTGTTTTTT. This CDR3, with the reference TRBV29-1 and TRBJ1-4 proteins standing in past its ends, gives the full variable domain SAVISQKPSRDICQRGTSLTIQCQVDSQVTMMFWYRQQPGQSLTLIATANQGSEATYESGFVIDKFPISRPNLTFSTLTVSNMSPEDSSIYLCSGGQGATNEKLFFGSGTQLSVL.